This is a list of T cell receptor beta chains from one sample in a study of vaccination effects on CD4 cells after COVID-19. The method was immunoSEQ multiplex PCR; TCRdb's version includes in-frame clones alone and lacks a portion of them. The repertoire includes 30,000 to 35,000 clones, 75% of them detected once, and 5.5% to 8.5% sits in the top ten. No antigen is known for these receptors. The material was CD4+ T cells from PBMCs cultured without peptide, obtained after COVID-19 vaccination. All receptors come from a human donor who had a prior SARS-CoV-2 infection. CDR3s include the opening cysteine and the closing phenylalanine or tryptophan. The D gene is left open where the match is weak. Clone sizes are given selectively: once, few, many, or a class where the clone is expanded.

D: .
size: .
V: TRBV18
J: TRBJ2-1
DNA: TGTGCCAGCTCACCACTCGGTGAGCAGTTCTTC
CDR3: CASSPLGEQFF

D: TRBD1
size: .
V: TRBV18
J: TRBJ2-7
DNA: TGTGCCAGCTCAACAGGGGGACAGGCTAACTACGAGCAGTACTTC
CDR3: CASSTGGQANYEQYF

D: .
size: once
V: TRBV9
J: TRBJ2-3
DNA: TGTGCCAGCAGCGTATCGCCCCTCGGGCTAGCGTCGGGAGATACGCAGTATTTT
CDR3: CASSVSPLGLASGDTQYF

D: TRBD1
size: .
V: TRBV2
J: TRBJ1-2
DNA: TGTGCCAGCAGTGAACGCGGGACAGGGACAGACTATGGCTACACCTTC
CDR3: CASSERGTGTDYGYTF

D: .
size: .
V: TRBV11-3
J: TRBJ1-1
DNA: TGTGCCAGCAGCTTAGGTATCCCCGTGAGGTGGCGGAGCACTGAAGCTTTCTTT
CDR3: CASSLGIPVRWRSTEAFF

D: .
size: few
V: TRBV11-3
J: TRBJ2-7
DNA: TGTGCCAGCGGAGGTGGGGGGACAGATTCCTACGAGCAGTACTTC
CDR3: CASGGGGTDSYEQYF

D: .
size: .
V: TRBV11-3
J: TRBJ2-1
DNA: TGTGCCAGCAGCTTCGGACAGCAGCAGTTCTTC
CDR3: CASSFGQQQFF

D: .
size: .
V: TRBV25-1
J: TRBJ1-4
DNA: TGTGCCAGCAGACCTCGGGACGGATTTTCGAATGAAAAACTGTTTTTT
CDR3: CASRPRDGFSNEKLFF

D: .
size: .
V: TRBV4-2
J: TRBJ2-3
DNA: TGTGCCAGCAGCACGACCCAGAGCCTTGGGCTAGCTTATTGGGCAGATACGCAGTATTTT
CDR3: CASSTTQSLGLAYWADTQYF

D: TRBD2
size: .
V: TRBV13
J: TRBJ2-1
DNA: TGTGCCAGCAGCGCCATGGGGCGGGGGGGCCGAGATGAGCAGTTCTTC
CDR3: CASSAMGRGGRDEQFF

D: .
size: .
V: TRBV6-2/TRBV6-3
J: TRBJ1-2
DNA: TGTGCCAGCAGCCCCCTGCATGGTGGCTACACCTTC
CDR3: CASSPLHGGYTF

D: TRBD1
size: .
V: TRBV6-1
J: TRBJ2-7
DNA: TGTGCCAGCAGTGAAGCGCCAGGGGGTTCCTACGAGCAGTACTTC
CDR3: CASSEAPGGSYEQYF

D: .
size: few
V: TRBV15
J: TRBJ2-7
DNA: TGTGCCACCAGCAGAGAGCTGGGACTCTCCTACGAGCAGTACTTC
CDR3: CATSRELGLSYEQYF

D: TRBD2
size: .
V: TRBV4-1
J: TRBJ2-4
DNA: TGCGCCAGCAGCCCAACAGAAGGACTAGCGGGAAGGTCCAAAAACATTCAGTACTTC
CDR3: CASSPTEGLAGRSKNIQYF

D: .
size: .
V: TRBV30
J: TRBJ2-4
DNA: TGTGCCTGGAGTGTACTTGGACCTGGGGGTGGCATTCAGTACTTC
CDR3: CAWSVLGPGGGIQYF

D: .
size: .
V: TRBV5-1
J: TRBJ2-5
DNA: TGCGCCAGCAGCTCGGGGGCTGAAGAGACCCAGTACTTC
CDR3: CASSSGAEETQYF

D: .
size: .
V: TRBV7-2
J: TRBJ1-3
DNA: TGTGCCAGCAGCCTTCTTGGGGGCTCTGGAAACACCATATATTTT
CDR3: CASSLLGGSGNTIYF

D: .
size: .
V: TRBV5-1
J: TRBJ1-2
DNA: TGCGCCAGCAGCTTGGTTCCCAGGGCTAACTATGGCTACACCTTC
CDR3: CASSLVPRANYGYTF

D: TRBD2
size: .
V: TRBV5-1
J: TRBJ2-5
DNA: TGCGCCAGCAGCTTGGGTCTAGCGGGGCAAGAGACCCAGTACTTC
CDR3: CASSLGLAGQETQYF

D: .
size: .
V: TRBV5-6
J: TRBJ1-2
DNA: TGTGCCAGCAGCTTAACAGGGATCTATGGCTACACCTTC
CDR3: CASSLTGIYGYTF

D: .
size: .
V: TRBV30
J: TRBJ1-5
DNA: TGTGCCTGGTCACAAGGGGGGAATCAGCCCCAGCATTTT
CDR3: CAWSQGGNQPQHF

D: .
size: once
V: TRBV25-1
J: TRBJ1-3
DNA: TGTGCCAGCAGTGAATTAAGGGACTGGGGAGGAAACACCATATATTTT
CDR3: CASSELRDWGGNTIYF

D: .
size: .
V: TRBV6-4
J: TRBJ2-2
DNA: TGTGCCAGCAGTGAGGTGCACACCGGGGAGCTGTTTTTT
CDR3: CASSEVHTGELFF

D: TRBD2
size: .
V: TRBV7-8
J: TRBJ2-3
DNA: TGTGCCAGCAGCTTAGAAAGGCTGGGACTAGCGGACACAGATACGCAGTATTTT
CDR3: CASSLERLGLADTDTQYF

D: .
size: .
V: TRBV2
J: TRBJ1-4
DNA: TGTGCCAGCAGTAACAGGGTCGAGGGTGAAAAACTGTTTTTT
CDR3: CASSNRVEGEKLFF

D: TRBD2
size: .
V: TRBV27
J: TRBJ2-2
DNA: TGTGCCAGCAGTTTATTTGGCTTAGCGGGGGGCCTAAGGGCCGGGGAGCTGTTTTTT
CDR3: CASSLFGLAGGLRAGELFF

D: .
size: .
V: TRBV12-3/TRBV12-4
J: TRBJ1-5
DNA: TGTGCCAGCAGGCCGCGTCAGGGACCCCAGCATTTT
CDR3: CASRPRQGPQHF

D: .
size: .
V: TRBV20-1
J: TRBJ1-3
DNA: TGCAGTGCTAGCGGGGTAGCCGCCATATATTTT
CDR3: CSASGVAAIYF

D: .
size: few
V: TRBV12-5
J: TRBJ2-3
DNA: TGTGCTAGTGGTCAGGACCGCACAGATACGCAGTATTTT
CDR3: CASGQDRTDTQYF

D: .
size: .
V: TRBV2
J: TRBJ2-7
DNA: TGTGCCAGCAGAGACTACGAGCAGTACTTC
CDR3: CASRDYEQYF

D: .
size: .
V: TRBV27
J: TRBJ2-1
DNA: TGTGCCACCAAAGATGGGCGGAGCTCCTACAATGAGCAGTTCTTC
CDR3: CATKDGRSSYNEQFF

D: .
size: .
V: TRBV29-1
J: TRBJ2-1
DNA: TGCAGCGTTGTCCAGACCATCACCTACAATGAGCAGTTCTTC
CDR3: CSVVQTITYNEQFF

D: TRBD1
size: .
V: TRBV18
J: TRBJ2-7
DNA: TGTGCCAGCTCACCCGGGACAGGGAACGAGCAGTACTTC
CDR3: CASSPGTGNEQYF

D: .
size: .
V: TRBV9
J: TRBJ2-3
DNA: TGTGCCAGCAGCGCAACGTCAGATACGCAGTATTTT
CDR3: CASSATSDTQYF

D: .
size: .
V: TRBV30
J: TRBJ1-1
DNA: TGTGCCTGGAGTAGGAAGTTCACTGAAGCTTTCTTT
CDR3: CAWSRKFTEAFF

D: TRBD1
size: .
V: TRBV2
J: TRBJ2-5
DNA: TGTGCCAGCAGCGACAGGGTTGAATTTGAGACCCAGTACTTC
CDR3: CASSDRVEFETQYF

D: .
size: .
V: TRBV7-9
J: TRBJ2-1
DNA: TGTGCCAGCAGCTTATGGCTCGCGGGCTCCTACAATGAGCAGTTCTTC
CDR3: CASSLWLAGSYNEQFF

D: .
size: .
V: TRBV5-1
J: TRBJ2-7
DNA: TGCGCCAGCAGCTTGGCCGAGCCCATATACTACGAGCAGTACTTC
CDR3: CASSLAEPIYYEQYF

D: TRBD2
size: .
V: TRBV27
J: TRBJ2-2
DNA: TGTGCCAGCAGTCCACTAGCGGTAGTTAGTACCGGGGAGCTGTTTTTT
CDR3: CASSPLAVVSTGELFF

D: .
size: few
V: TRBV2
J: TRBJ1-1
DNA: TGTGCCAGCAGGTCTTGGTCCAACACTGAAGCTTTCTTT
CDR3: CASRSWSNTEAFF

D: .
size: .
V: TRBV6-1
J: TRBJ1-2
DNA: TGTGCCAGCAGTGAACGGAATGGCTACACCTTC
CDR3: CASSERNGYTF

D: TRBD2
size: .
V: TRBV2
J: TRBJ2-3
DNA: TGTGCCAGCAGGACTCCCTTTAGCGGGGGAGCAGATACGCAGTATTTT
CDR3: CASRTPFSGGADTQYF

D: .
size: .
V: TRBV19
J: TRBJ1-2
DNA: TGTGCCAGTATAGGTCTAACAGGGTCCTCTCATGGCTACACCTTC
CDR3: CASIGLTGSSHGYTF

D: .
size: .
V: TRBV27
J: TRBJ2-3
DNA: TGTGCCAGCAGTTTCAGAGGCGTCCCCGGCCTCATTAGCACAGATACGCAGTATTTT
CDR3: CASSFRGVPGLISTDTQYF

D: .
size: .
V: TRBV6-1
J: TRBJ2-7
DNA: TGTGCCAGCAGTGAAGGTTGGGGATACTACGAGCAGTACTTC
CDR3: CASSEGWGYYEQYF

D: TRBD2
size: .
V: TRBV28
J: TRBJ2-3
DNA: TGTGCCAGCAGTCGGGGAGGGTCAGATACGCAGTATTTT
CDR3: CASSRGGSDTQYF

D: .
size: .
V: TRBV4-2
J: TRBJ2-7
DNA: TGTGCCAGCAGCCAAGATATGGCGGGCCCCTACGAGCAGTACTTC
CDR3: CASSQDMAGPYEQYF

D: .
size: .
V: TRBV5-1
J: TRBJ1-2
DNA: TGCGCCAGCACCGTAGATGGTTATGGCTACACCTTC
CDR3: CASTVDGYGYTF